This TCR beta chain was obtained from a study of CD8+ T cells in alopecia areata. CD4+ cells from five patients were sorted into CD25+CD127- cells. Investigators sorted PBMCs to obtain both CD4+ and CD8+ T cells. The CDR3 spans 14 residues. The V gene's germline CDR1 is SEHNR and CDR2 FQNEAQ (reference sequence). The germline V and J ends were trimmed by 2 bases and 0 bases, with 8 bases remaining between them. RNA was extracted and reverse transcribed into cDNA as the sequencing template. Profiling relied on immunoSEQ multiplex PCR, and the TCRdb table lists in-frame clones only, not all of them. Of about 37,000 clones in the sample, roughly 53% were seen once.

The clonotype originates from a human donor with alopecia areata. The sample comprised CD4+ Tregs sorted from blood. The chain uses TRBV7-9 and TRBJ2-7, with D uncertain. In nucleotides, the CDR3 is TGTGCCAGCAGCTTAACTCAGGACTCCTACGAGCAGTACTTC. Encoded protein: CASSLTQDSYEQYF.